This TCR beta chain was found in a study of cytomegalovirus exposure and HLA in healthy donors. Primers: 60 Vbeta forward and 13 Jbeta reverse. Sequenced by immunoSEQ multiplex PCR; TCRdb stores in-frame clones only, minus some. This sample has approximately 72,000 clones, with 65% to 80% found just once. This CDR3 is 16 amino acids long. Germline CDR1 and CDR2: SGHNT and YENEEA. The V segment lost 0 bases and the J segment 3 bases; nucleotides outside the gene matches: 5. Sequenced: PBMCs. V gene TRBV11-3 combines with J gene TRBJ2-7, with 10 bases identical to TRBD2. The TCR sequence derives from a man in his forties in good health and CMV-seropositive. CDR3 protein: CASSLDVAGGFYEQYF. Written as DNA, the CDR3 is TGTGCCAGCAGCTTAGACGTAGCGGGGGGATTCTACGAGCAGTACTTC.